Listed below are T cell receptor beta chains from one sample, sequenced in a study of T cell repertoires in cytomegalovirus infection. From the reads, TCRdb called clonotypes with MiXCR, one entry per CDR3 protein. This table has fewer than 650,000 distinct CDR3 sequences, almost 40% appearing once. Their antigens remain unidentified. This specimen consisted of cultured PBMCs, obtained from culture after CMV antigen stimulation. The receptor set was obtained from a human donor in good health (CMV status not recorded). Some clones in this sample may be carry-over from other donors' samples. Both conserved end residues are part of each CDR3. Each record gives: CDR3 protein, CDR3 DNA, D gene, clone size, J gene, V gene. A D gene is named only where the DNA matches it firmly. Clone size appears in some rows only: once, few, many, or a class for an expanded clone.

CDR3: CASSARASSGTGLNTEAFF; DNA: TGTGCCAGCAGTGCCAGGGCTTCTTCCGGGACAGGACTGAACACTGAAGCTTTCTTT; D: TRBD1; size: .; J: TRBJ1-1; V: TRBV6-2/TRBV6-3
CDR3: CASSYAGAGDTQYF; DNA: TGTGCCAGTAGTTATGCGGGAGCTGGAGATACGCAGTATTTT; D: TRBD2; size: .; J: TRBJ2-3; V: TRBV19
CDR3: CASSPFYREQFF; DNA: TGTGCCAGCAGCCCTTTCTACAGGGAGCAGTTCTTC; D: .; size: .; J: TRBJ2-1; V: TRBV7-2
CDR3: CATSDPGRNTGELFF; DNA: TGTGCCACCAGTGATCCCGGCCGGAACACCGGGGAGCTGTTTTTT; D: .; size: .; J: TRBJ2-2; V: TRBV24-1
CDR3: CASSPYRPRSGEQFF; DNA: TGTGCCAGCAGCCCCTACAGACCCAGGTCGGGTGAGCAGTTCTTC; D: .; size: few; J: TRBJ2-1; V: TRBV7-2
CDR3: CASSQVAGFAYNEQFF; DNA: TGTGCCAGCAGCCAAGTAGCGGGATTCGCCTACAATGAGCAGTTCTTC; D: TRBD2; size: .; J: TRBJ2-1; V: TRBV6-5
CDR3: CASSGASGRPDTQYF; DNA: TGTGCCAGCAGTGGGGCTAGCGGGAGGCCCGATACGCAGTATTTT; D: TRBD2; size: few; J: TRBJ2-3; V: TRBV2
CDR3: CASSLFTGISYGYTF; DNA: TGTGCCAGCTCACTTTTCACAGGGATTTCCTATGGCTACACCTTC; D: .; size: few; J: TRBJ1-2; V: TRBV18
CDR3: CASSEGTSYGSNEQFF; DNA: TGTGCCAGCAGTGAGGGAACTAGTTACGGCTCCAATGAGCAGTTCTTC; D: .; size: .; J: TRBJ2-1; V: TRBV2
CDR3: CASSLRRLAGVLNEQFF; DNA: TGTGCCAGCAGTTTACGTCGCCTAGCGGGGGTACTCAATGAGCAGTTCTTC; D: TRBD2; size: .; J: TRBJ2-1; V: TRBV12-3/TRBV12-4
CDR3: CASSQPVGGYGEQFF; DNA: TGCGCCAGCAGCCAACCCGTCGGGGGGTATGGGGAGCAGTTCTTC; D: TRBD2; size: .; J: TRBJ2-1; V: TRBV4-1
CDR3: CASGRLGGIQYF; DNA: TGTGCTAGTGGCCGACTGGGTGGGATTCAGTACTTC; D: .; size: .; J: TRBJ2-4; V: TRBV12-5
CDR3: CAWSVTYQPQHF; DNA: TGTGCCTGGAGTGTAACCTATCAGCCCCAGCATTTT; D: .; size: .; J: TRBJ1-5; V: TRBV30
CDR3: CASSSLSGYYNEQFF; DNA: TGTGCCAGCAGTTCCCTCAGTGGATACTACAATGAGCAGTTCTTC; D: .; size: .; J: TRBJ2-1; V: TRBV28
CDR3: CASSGYVGANVLTF; DNA: TGTGCCAGCAGCGGATACGTTGGGGCCAACGTCCTGACTTTC; D: .; size: few; J: TRBJ2-6; V: TRBV7-8
CDR3: CASSSGGGTGELFF; DNA: TGTGCCAGCAGCTCGGGGGGTGGGACCGGGGAGCTGTTTTTT; D: TRBD2; size: .; J: TRBJ2-2; V: TRBV7-2
CDR3: CASIELEGNEKLFF; DNA: TGTGCCAGCATCGAGCTGGAGGGGAATGAAAAACTGTTTTTT; D: .; size: .; J: TRBJ1-4; V: TRBV2
CDR3: CASSHTIWDAPSPGELFF; DNA: TGTGCCAGCAGCCACACTATCTGGGACGCCCCAAGCCCCGGGGAGCTGTTTTTT; D: .; size: .; J: TRBJ2-2; V: TRBV11-2
CDR3: CASSLGGMGQGQGSYEQYF; DNA: TGTGCCAGCAGTCTGGGTGGAATGGGACAGGGACAGGGCTCCTACGAGCAGTACTTC; D: TRBD1; size: .; J: TRBJ2-7; V: TRBV12-3/TRBV12-4
CDR3: CASSFAGGNTEAFF; DNA: TGTGCCAGCAGTTTCGCCGGGGGCAACACTGAAGCTTTCTTT; D: .; size: .; J: TRBJ1-1; V: TRBV12-3/TRBV12-4
CDR3: CSASVAQFPNNEQFF; DNA: TGCAGTGCTAGTGTCGCCCAGTTTCCAAACAATGAGCAGTTCTTC; D: .; size: few; J: TRBJ2-1; V: TRBV20-1
CDR3: CASSPNRYNEQFF; DNA: TGTGCCAGCAGCCCTAACCGGTACAATGAGCAGTTCTTC; D: .; size: .; J: TRBJ2-1; V: TRBV7-2
CDR3: CASSLGGRIYNEQFF; DNA: TGTGCCAGCAGCTTAGGGGGCCGGATCTACAATGAGCAGTTCTTC; D: .; size: many; J: TRBJ2-1; V: TRBV11-3
CDR3: CASSLVPGSQNIQYF; DNA: TGTGCCAGCAGCTTAGTTCCAGGGTCACAAAACATTCAGTACTTC; D: .; size: .; J: TRBJ2-4; V: TRBV7-2
CDR3: CASSQLSLTPLAGGGNEQFF; DNA: TGTGCCAGCAGCCAATTGTCCCTCACGCCTCTAGCGGGGGGGGGGAATGAGCAGTTCTTC; D: TRBD2; size: few; J: TRBJ2-1; V: TRBV4-2
CDR3: CASSPTQESYGYTF; DNA: TGTGCCAGCTCACCTACTCAGGAAAGCTATGGCTACACCTTC; D: .; size: few; J: TRBJ1-2; V: TRBV18
CDR3: CASSEQGPGYQPQHF; DNA: TGTGCCAGCAGTGAACAGGGGCCGGGATATCAGCCCCAGCATTTT; D: .; size: .; J: TRBJ1-5; V: TRBV6-1
CDR3: CASSLGLAGGPDTQYF; DNA: TGTGCCAGCAGCTTAGGACTAGCGGGGGGGCCAGATACGCAGTATTTT; D: TRBD2; size: .; J: TRBJ2-3; V: TRBV7-2
CDR3: CASSLATTVNTEAFF; DNA: TGTGCCAGCAGCTTGGCCACGACAGTGAACACTGAAGCTTTCTTT; D: .; size: few; J: TRBJ1-1; V: TRBV5-4
CDR3: CASSLAMGAGSGNTIYF; DNA: TGTGCCAGCAGCTTAGCCATGGGGGCAGGCTCTGGAAACACCATATATTTT; D: .; size: many; J: TRBJ1-3; V: TRBV7-2
CDR3: CASRQGSPSPLHF; DNA: TGTGCCAGCAGACAGGGGTCTCCGTCACCCCTCCACTTT; D: TRBD1; size: few; J: TRBJ1-6; V: TRBV27
CDR3: CSGAQGGQPQHF; DNA: TGCAGCGGCGCCCAGGGGGGTCAGCCCCAGCATTTT; D: TRBD1; size: .; J: TRBJ1-5; V: TRBV20-1
CDR3: CASSIRDSHLMNTEAFF; DNA: TGTGCCAGTAGTATCCGGGACAGCCATCTTATGAACACTGAAGCTTTCTTT; D: TRBD1; size: few; J: TRBJ1-1; V: TRBV19
CDR3: CATGGLSGANVLTF; DNA: TGTGCCACCGGCGGGCTCTCTGGGGCCAACGTCCTGACTTTC; D: .; size: .; J: TRBJ2-6; V: TRBV6-6
CDR3: CASSFPSGGALQYF; DNA: TGTGCCAGCAGCTTCCCTAGCGGGGGGGCTCTGCAGTATTTT; D: TRBD2; size: few; J: TRBJ2-3; V: TRBV7-2
CDR3: CASSFGDRYNSPLHF; DNA: TGTGCCAGTTCTTTCGGGGACAGATATAATTCACCCCTCCACTTT; D: TRBD1; size: .; J: TRBJ1-6; V: TRBV27
CDR3: CASSLQGTYNSPLHF; DNA: TGTGCCAGCAGCTTACAGGGAACCTATAATTCACCCCTCCACTTT; D: .; size: few; J: TRBJ1-6; V: TRBV7-2
CDR3: CASSSHRAIVYEQYF; DNA: TGTGCCAGCAGCTCCCACAGGGCCATTGTTTACGAGCAGTACTTC; D: .; size: .; J: TRBJ2-7; V: TRBV7-2
CDR3: CASAPGAVNEQFF; DNA: TGTGCCAGCGCGCCGGGGGCTGTTAATGAGCAGTTCTTC; D: .; size: .; J: TRBJ2-1; V: TRBV12-3/TRBV12-4
CDR3: CASSRQGRRDEQYF; DNA: TGTGCCAGCAGTCGGCAGGGAAGACGCGACGAGCAGTACTTC; D: .; size: few; J: TRBJ2-7; V: TRBV6-2/TRBV6-3
CDR3: CASSQRDRGLHEQYF; DNA: TGTGCCAGCAGCCAGAGGGACAGGGGACTTCACGAGCAGTACTTC; D: TRBD1; size: .; J: TRBJ2-7; V: TRBV7-9
CDR3: CATSRDLGYEQYF; DNA: TGTGCCACCAGCAGAGATTTGGGCTACGAGCAGTACTTC; D: .; size: .; J: TRBJ2-7; V: TRBV15
CDR3: CASSFSGTSYEAFF; DNA: TGTGCCAGCAGCTTCTCGGGGACCTCATATGAAGCTTTCTTT; D: .; size: few; J: TRBJ1-1; V: TRBV11-2
CDR3: CASRRTVNQPQHF; DNA: TGTGCCAGCCGGAGGACAGTCAATCAGCCCCAGCATTTT; D: .; size: .; J: TRBJ1-5; V: TRBV6-5
CDR3: CASSERAASSYNEQFF; DNA: TGTGCCAGCAGCGAGCGCGCGGCGAGCTCCTACAATGAGCAGTTCTTC; D: .; size: .; J: TRBJ2-1; V: TRBV7-9
CDR3: CASSFPGGRGETQYF; DNA: TGTGCCAGCAGCTTTCCGGGAGGACGAGGAGAGACCCAGTACTTC; D: TRBD2; size: few; J: TRBJ2-5; V: TRBV7-9
CDR3: CASFLGSYNEQFF; DNA: TGTGCCAGCTTTCTGGGGTCCTACAATGAGCAGTTCTTC; D: .; size: .; J: TRBJ2-1; V: TRBV7-2
CDR3: CASCGTGEETQYF; DNA: TGTGCCAGCTGCGGAACAGGGGAAGAGACCCAGTACTTC; D: TRBD1; size: .; J: TRBJ2-5; V: TRBV25-1
CDR3: CSAGTSIGYEQYF; DNA: TGCAGTGCTGGGACTAGCATCGGCTACGAGCAGTACTTC; D: TRBD2; size: .; J: TRBJ2-7; V: TRBV20-1
CDR3: CASRFSFAGDNSPLHF; DNA: TGTGCCAGTAGATTTTCATTCGCCGGGGATAATTCACCCCTCCACTTT; D: .; size: .; J: TRBJ1-6; V: TRBV19
CDR3: CASSYSRAGASYYEQYF; DNA: TGTGCCAGCAGTTACTCGAGGGCGGGGGCGTCATACTACGAGCAGTACTTC; D: .; size: few; J: TRBJ2-7; V: TRBV6-6
CDR3: CASSMRVTSGNEQFF; DNA: TGCGCCAGCAGCATGAGGGTGACTAGCGGGAATGAGCAGTTCTTC; D: TRBD2; size: .; J: TRBJ2-1; V: TRBV4-1
CDR3: CASSKTEGFTKAFF; DNA: TGTGCCAGCAGCAAAACGGAGGGGTTTACTAAAGCTTTCTTT; D: .; size: .; J: TRBJ1-1; V: TRBV7-4
CDR3: CASSRPSGSGETQYF; DNA: TGTGCCAGCAGCCGCCCTAGCGGGAGTGGGGAGACCCAGTACTTC; D: TRBD2; size: .; J: TRBJ2-5; V: TRBV12-3/TRBV12-4